These T cell receptor beta chains were read from a single sample in a study of T cell responses to AZD1222 COVID-19 vaccine. The table came from immunoSEQ multiplex PCR; TCRdb's copy has only in-frame clones and leaves some out. The top ten hold roughly 3.7% of the sample, which has some 150,000 clones, 90% to 95% seen once. The sequencing here drew on peripheral blood, taken on day 0 of AZD1222 vaccination. The receptors originated from an adult in good health. CDR3s include the opening cysteine and the closing phenylalanine or tryptophan. D genes are given only for firm matches. Clone sizes are given selectively: once, few, many, or a class where the clone is expanded.

cdr3_aa: CASSPGLAGLSYEQYF
cdr3_nt: TGTGCCAGCAGCCCCGGACTAGCGGGGCTATCCTACGAGCAGTACTTC
j_call: TRBJ2-7
clone_size: -
d_call: TRBD2
v_call: TRBV5-4

cdr3_aa: CSVDPSGIYNEQFF
cdr3_nt: TGCAGCGTTGATCCTAGCGGGATTTACAATGAGCAGTTCTTC
j_call: TRBJ2-1
clone_size: -
d_call: TRBD2
v_call: TRBV29-1

cdr3_aa: CASSFRGLGQPQHF
cdr3_nt: TGTGCCAGCAGTTTCCGGGGCTTGGGTCAGCCCCAGCATTTT
j_call: TRBJ1-5
clone_size: -
d_call: -
v_call: TRBV28

cdr3_aa: CASSYSWGGDYEQYF
cdr3_nt: TGTGCCAGCAGTTACTCCTGGGGAGGGGATTACGAGCAGTACTTC
j_call: TRBJ2-7
clone_size: -
d_call: TRBD2
v_call: TRBV6-2/TRBV6-3

cdr3_aa: CASSEAGRVWNYGYTF
cdr3_nt: TGTGCCAGCAGTGAAGCAGGCAGGGTATGGAACTATGGCTACACCTTC
j_call: TRBJ1-2
clone_size: -
d_call: -
v_call: TRBV2

cdr3_aa: CASSGRRYNEQFF
cdr3_nt: TGTGCCAGCAGCGGGCGAAGATACAATGAGCAGTTCTTC
j_call: TRBJ2-1
clone_size: -
d_call: -
v_call: TRBV9

cdr3_aa: CASSGDRGNGYTF
cdr3_nt: TGTGCCAGCAGTGGGGACAGGGGTAACGGCTACACCTTC
j_call: TRBJ1-2
clone_size: once
d_call: TRBD1
v_call: TRBV28

cdr3_aa: CASTQANTGELFF
cdr3_nt: TGTGCCAGCACACAGGCAAACACCGGGGAGCTGTTTTTT
j_call: TRBJ2-2
clone_size: -
d_call: -
v_call: TRBV6-5

cdr3_aa: CASSEDTQYF
cdr3_nt: TGTGCCAGCAGCGAAGATACGCAGTATTTT
j_call: TRBJ2-3
clone_size: -
d_call: -
v_call: TRBV27

cdr3_aa: CVSSVQGRSTDTQYF
cdr3_nt: TGTGTCAGCAGCGTACAAGGCAGATCCACAGATACGCAGTATTTT
j_call: TRBJ2-3
clone_size: -
d_call: -
v_call: TRBV9

cdr3_aa: CASSLEGAVNYEQYF
cdr3_nt: TGTGCCAGCAGCTTAGAGGGGGCGGTCAACTACGAGCAGTACTTC
j_call: TRBJ2-7
clone_size: -
d_call: -
v_call: TRBV11-2

cdr3_aa: CASSTGVGSQPQHF
cdr3_nt: TGTGCCAGCAGTACAGGGGTTGGGAGTCAGCCCCAGCATTTT
j_call: TRBJ1-5
clone_size: -
d_call: TRBD1
v_call: TRBV28

cdr3_aa: CASSPGLAGVKEQYF
cdr3_nt: TGTGCCAGCAGCCCGGGGCTAGCGGGAGTGAAAGAGCAGTACTTC
j_call: TRBJ2-7
clone_size: -
d_call: TRBD2
v_call: TRBV11-2

cdr3_aa: CASRLGRGASNQPQHF
cdr3_nt: TGTGCCAGCAGGCTGGGTCGGGGGGCAAGCAATCAGCCCCAGCATTTT
j_call: TRBJ1-5
clone_size: -
d_call: -
v_call: TRBV6-6

cdr3_aa: CASSRRGNYGYTF
cdr3_nt: TGTGCCAGCAGCCGGCGGGGAAACTATGGCTACACCTTC
j_call: TRBJ1-2
clone_size: -
d_call: -
v_call: TRBV5-5

cdr3_aa: CASSTGLKSGELFF
cdr3_nt: TGTGCCAGCAGCACTGGACTAAAGTCCGGGGAGCTGTTTTTT
j_call: TRBJ2-2
clone_size: -
d_call: -
v_call: TRBV7-2

cdr3_aa: CASSLGTGRTDTQYF
cdr3_nt: TGTGCCAGCAGCTTAGGGACAGGCCGAACAGATACGCAGTATTTT
j_call: TRBJ2-3
clone_size: -
d_call: TRBD1
v_call: TRBV7-2

cdr3_aa: CASSLDEKLFF
cdr3_nt: TGTGCCAGCAGCTTGGATGAAAAACTGTTTTTT
j_call: TRBJ1-4
clone_size: -
d_call: -
v_call: TRBV5-6

cdr3_aa: CASSTLSYEQYF
cdr3_nt: TGTGCCAGCAGCACATTATCCTACGAGCAGTACTTC
j_call: TRBJ2-7
clone_size: -
d_call: -
v_call: TRBV7-2

cdr3_aa: CASRSFVTSNTGELFF
cdr3_nt: TGTGCCAGCAGGAGTTTTGTGACCTCGAACACCGGGGAGCTGTTTTTT
j_call: TRBJ2-2
clone_size: -
d_call: -
v_call: TRBV7-9

cdr3_aa: CASGQGLDTGELFF
cdr3_nt: TGTGCTAGTGGCCAGGGACTAGACACCGGGGAGCTGTTTTTT
j_call: TRBJ2-2
clone_size: once
d_call: TRBD2
v_call: TRBV12-5

cdr3_aa: CASRASGETQYF
cdr3_nt: TGCGCCAGCAGAGCCTCGGGGGAGACCCAGTACTTC
j_call: TRBJ2-5
clone_size: -
d_call: -
v_call: TRBV5-1

cdr3_aa: CASSPDLDHSGANVLTF
cdr3_nt: TGTGCCAGCAGTCCGGACCTGGACCACTCTGGGGCCAACGTCCTGACTTTC
j_call: TRBJ2-6
clone_size: -
d_call: -
v_call: TRBV6-6

cdr3_aa: CASKLIAGADTQYF
cdr3_nt: TGTGCCAGTAAGTTGATAGCGGGAGCAGATACGCAGTATTTT
j_call: TRBJ2-3
clone_size: -
d_call: TRBD2
v_call: TRBV19

cdr3_aa: CSVEDGGGGWNEQFF
cdr3_nt: TGCAGCGTTGAAGATGGTGGCGGGGGCTGGAATGAGCAGTTCTTC
j_call: TRBJ2-1
clone_size: -
d_call: -
v_call: TRBV29-1

cdr3_aa: CASSASSDPTSEQFF
cdr3_nt: TGTGCCAGCAGCGCTTCTAGCGACCCGACGTCGGAGCAGTTCTTC
j_call: TRBJ2-1
clone_size: -
d_call: -
v_call: TRBV5-4

cdr3_aa: CASSESPSGRNLQYF
cdr3_nt: TGCGCCAGCAGTGAGTCACCCAGCGGGAGGAATCTGCAGTACTTC
j_call: TRBJ2-7
clone_size: -
d_call: TRBD2
v_call: TRBV10-2

cdr3_aa: CASSLDGLGEQFF
cdr3_nt: TGTGCCAGCAGCTTAGACGGTCTGGGTGAGCAGTTCTTC
j_call: TRBJ2-1
clone_size: -
d_call: -
v_call: TRBV11-3

cdr3_aa: CASSFGRVGDTQYF
cdr3_nt: TGTGCCAGCAGTTTTGGGCGGGTCGGAGATACGCAGTATTTT
j_call: TRBJ2-3
clone_size: -
d_call: -
v_call: TRBV28

cdr3_aa: CASSVGTPDYTQYF
cdr3_nt: TGTGCCAGCAGCGTCGGTACCCCAGATTATACGCAGTATTTT
j_call: TRBJ2-3
clone_size: -
d_call: -
v_call: TRBV9

cdr3_aa: CASKVTAPNSPLHF
cdr3_nt: TGTGCCAGTAAGGTGACCGCCCCAAATTCACCCCTCCACTTT
j_call: TRBJ1-6
clone_size: -
d_call: -
v_call: TRBV19

cdr3_aa: CASSIDHGFNQPQHF
cdr3_nt: TGTGCCAGTAGTATAGATCACGGGTTCAATCAGCCCCAGCATTTT
j_call: TRBJ1-5
clone_size: few
d_call: -
v_call: TRBV19

cdr3_aa: CASSPDSSYEQYF
cdr3_nt: TGTGCCAGCTCACCAGACTCCTCCTACGAGCAGTACTTC
j_call: TRBJ2-7
clone_size: -
d_call: -
v_call: TRBV18

cdr3_aa: CASSTVITDTQYF
cdr3_nt: TGTGCCAGCAGCACCGTAATAACAGATACGCAGTATTTT
j_call: TRBJ2-3
clone_size: -
d_call: -
v_call: TRBV3-1/TRBV3-2

cdr3_aa: CASSRTPDRGYGYTF
cdr3_nt: TGTGCCAGCAGCCGAACCCCGGACAGGGGATATGGCTACACCTTC
j_call: TRBJ1-2
clone_size: -
d_call: TRBD1
v_call: TRBV28

cdr3_aa: CASSRPGGDGNTIYF
cdr3_nt: TGTGCCAGCAGCAGGCCGGGAGGAGATGGAAACACCATATATTTT
j_call: TRBJ1-3
clone_size: -
d_call: -
v_call: TRBV5-4

cdr3_aa: CASSDQETQYF
cdr3_nt: TGTGCCAGCTCGGACCAAGAGACCCAGTACTTC
j_call: TRBJ2-5
clone_size: few
d_call: -
v_call: TRBV18

cdr3_aa: CASSVADTQYF
cdr3_nt: TGTGCCAGCAGTGTAGCAGATACGCAGTATTTT
j_call: TRBJ2-3
clone_size: -
d_call: -
v_call: TRBV2

cdr3_aa: CASSPHDEQFF
cdr3_nt: TGTGCCAGCAGCCCTCATGATGAGCAGTTCTTC
j_call: TRBJ2-1
clone_size: -
d_call: -
v_call: TRBV7-8

cdr3_aa: CASSAGTGKDTQYF
cdr3_nt: TGTGCCAGCAGCGCCGGGACAGGGAAGGATACGCAGTATTTT
j_call: TRBJ2-3
clone_size: -
d_call: TRBD1
v_call: TRBV6-4

cdr3_aa: CASSLSQGRNEKLFF
cdr3_nt: TGTGCCAGTAGTCTTTCACAGGGAAGGAATGAAAAACTGTTTTTT
j_call: TRBJ1-4
clone_size: -
d_call: -
v_call: TRBV19

cdr3_aa: CASSPTTGPNEQFF
cdr3_nt: TGTGCCAGCAGCCCCACGACAGGCCCCAATGAGCAGTTCTTC
j_call: TRBJ2-1
clone_size: -
d_call: -
v_call: TRBV9

cdr3_aa: CASSLAGLYNEQFF
cdr3_nt: TGTGCCAGCAGCTTAGCGGGTCTCTACAATGAGCAGTTCTTC
j_call: TRBJ2-1
clone_size: -
d_call: -
v_call: TRBV5-4

cdr3_aa: CASSDELREEQFF
cdr3_nt: TGTGCCAGCAGCGATGAATTAAGGGAAGAGCAGTTCTTC
j_call: TRBJ2-1
clone_size: -
d_call: -
v_call: TRBV9

cdr3_aa: CASGLGRLSPLHF
cdr3_nt: TGTGCCAGCGGCCTCGGCAGGCTCTCACCCCTCCACTTT
j_call: TRBJ1-6
clone_size: -
d_call: -
v_call: TRBV7-2

cdr3_aa: CASKPLRVNTEAFF
cdr3_nt: TGTGCCAGCAAACCTTTAAGAGTAAACACTGAAGCTTTCTTT
j_call: TRBJ1-1
clone_size: -
d_call: -
v_call: TRBV27

cdr3_aa: CASSSAGAYNEQFF
cdr3_nt: TGCGCCAGCAGCTCCGCGGGAGCCTACAATGAGCAGTTCTTC
j_call: TRBJ2-1
clone_size: -
d_call: TRBD2
v_call: TRBV5-1

cdr3_aa: CATGDTEAFF
cdr3_nt: TGCGCCACCGGGGACACTGAAGCTTTCTTT
j_call: TRBJ1-1
clone_size: -
d_call: -
v_call: TRBV4-1

cdr3_aa: CASRGISYEQYF
cdr3_nt: TGTGCCAGTAGAGGGATCAGCTACGAGCAGTACTTC
j_call: TRBJ2-7
clone_size: -
d_call: -
v_call: TRBV19

cdr3_aa: CASSDFSLGFGYTF
cdr3_nt: TGTGCCAGCAGTGATTTTTCTCTGGGGTTTGGCTACACCTTC
j_call: TRBJ1-2
clone_size: -
d_call: -
v_call: TRBV6-1

cdr3_aa: CASGVQGFSGNTIYF
cdr3_nt: TGTGCCAGTGGCGTACAGGGGTTCTCTGGAAACACCATATATTTT
j_call: TRBJ1-3
clone_size: -
d_call: TRBD1
v_call: TRBV19

cdr3_aa: CASSSLGAGDTGELFF
cdr3_nt: TGTGCCAGCAGTTCCCTCGGGGCGGGAGATACCGGGGAGCTGTTTTTT
j_call: TRBJ2-2
clone_size: few
d_call: TRBD2
v_call: TRBV27

cdr3_aa: CASRGEDEAFF
cdr3_nt: TGTGCCAGCAGGGGGGAAGATGAAGCTTTCTTT
j_call: TRBJ1-1
clone_size: -
d_call: -
v_call: TRBV12-3/TRBV12-4

cdr3_aa: CASRRETQYF
cdr3_nt: TGTGCCAGTCGGAGAGAGACCCAGTACTTC
j_call: TRBJ2-5
clone_size: -
d_call: -
v_call: TRBV6-5

cdr3_aa: CASAPIGGLVPDTQYF
cdr3_nt: TGCGCCAGCGCCCCAATAGGGGGACTAGTCCCAGATACGCAGTATTTT
j_call: TRBJ2-3
clone_size: -
d_call: TRBD2
v_call: TRBV4-1

cdr3_aa: CASSPLGAGGPTDTQYF
cdr3_nt: TGTGCCAGCAGTCCCCTAGGGGCGGGAGGGCCCACAGATACGCAGTATTTT
j_call: TRBJ2-3
clone_size: -
d_call: TRBD2
v_call: TRBV27

cdr3_aa: CATSESTGSYTF
cdr3_nt: TGTGCCACCAGTGAATCCACAGGGAGCTACACCTTC
j_call: TRBJ1-2
clone_size: -
d_call: -
v_call: TRBV24-1

cdr3_aa: CASSPPTWGQPNQPQHF
cdr3_nt: TGTGCCAGCAGTCCCCCTACGTGGGGCCAACCGAATCAGCCCCAGCATTTT
j_call: TRBJ1-5
clone_size: once
d_call: -
v_call: TRBV28

cdr3_aa: CASSLRSGSGAYNEQFF
cdr3_nt: TGTGCCAGCAGCTTAAGGAGCGGGAGTGGTGCCTACAATGAGCAGTTCTTC
j_call: TRBJ2-1
clone_size: -
d_call: TRBD2
v_call: TRBV7-6